This T cell receptor beta chain stems from a study of CD8 T cells in Susac syndrome. High-throughput TCR beta sequencing covered peripheral CD8+ and CD4+ T cells. Both CD4+ and CD8+ T cells were negatively isolated, and TEMRA cells underwent FACS enrichment. Random hexamers served to reverse transcribe roughly 0.5 to 1 ug RNA. Amplification of TCR beta CDR3 used immunoSEQ multiplex PCR across 54 Vbeta and 13 Jbeta. MiXCR, applied by TCRdb to the immunoSEQ multiplex PCR reads, yields one record per CDR3 protein. This repertoire shows 150,000 to 200,000 distinct CDR3 sequences, approximately 96% found once; its top ten account for approximately 0.088%. V shed 2 bases and J shed 6 bases, with 10 bases lying between them. CDR3 length: 13 amino acids. CDR1 is MNHNY and CDR2 is SVGAGI in the germline V gene (reference sequence).

The sample was CD4+ T cells from PBMCs. The chain couples TRBV6-6 to TRBJ1-2, with no clear D. The sequence was obtained from a human donor with multiple sclerosis. The CDR3: CASSYEGIHGYTF. In nucleotides, the CDR3 is TGTGCCAGCAGTTACGAGGGTATCCATGGCTACACCTTC.